This T cell receptor beta chain was documented in a study of siplizumab effects on memory and regulatory T cells. CDR1 is SGHRS and CDR2 is YFSETQ in the germline V gene. Trimming pared 4 bases from V and 1 base from J, leaving 11 bases between. The CDR3 spans 14 residues. To note about this clone: This CDR3 is also generated by other DNA sequences in the sample.

The data were produced by immunoSEQ multiplex PCR, yet TCRdb's version contains in-frame clones alone and is incomplete. Of 95,000 to 130,000 clones listed, around 94% were seen once; the top ten hold about 1.8%. This clonotype originated in a human donor in good health. This chain links TRBV5-1 with TRBJ2-5; D unclear. Sequencing was carried out using non-Treg CD4+ T cells sorted from blood. This chain's CDR3 is CASSPGGSQETQYF. The CDR3 coding sequence is TGCGCCAGCAGCCCTGGTGGAAGCCAAGAGACCCAGTACTTC. Using reference TRBV5-1 and TRBJ2-5 for the parts outside the CDR3, the full variable domain is KAGVTQTPRYLIKTRGQQVTLSCSPISGHRSVSWYQQTPGQGLQFLFEYFSETQRNKGNFPGRFSGRQFSNSRSEMNVSTLELGDSALYLCASSPGGSQETQYFGPGTRLLVL.